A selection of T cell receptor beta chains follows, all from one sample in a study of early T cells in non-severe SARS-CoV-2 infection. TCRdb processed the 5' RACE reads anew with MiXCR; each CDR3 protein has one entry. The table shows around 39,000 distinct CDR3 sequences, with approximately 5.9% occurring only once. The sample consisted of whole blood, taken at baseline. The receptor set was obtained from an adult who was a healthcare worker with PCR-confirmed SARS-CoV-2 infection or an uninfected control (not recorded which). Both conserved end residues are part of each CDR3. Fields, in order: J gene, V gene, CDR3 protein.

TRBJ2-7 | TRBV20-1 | CSALGRDYEQYF
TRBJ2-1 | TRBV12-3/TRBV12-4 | CASRGHSGRPYNEQFF
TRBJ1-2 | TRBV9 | CASSAPYYGYTF
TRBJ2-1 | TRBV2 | CASSLPPRSGNNEQFF
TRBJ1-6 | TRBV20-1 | CSAFSGQGNYNSPLHF
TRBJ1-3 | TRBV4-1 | CASSQDGESSGNTIYF
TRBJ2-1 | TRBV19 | CASRVRRGQGGNEQFF
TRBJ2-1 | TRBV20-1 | CSASRENEQFF
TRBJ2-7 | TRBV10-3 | CAISEGVLGFYEQYF
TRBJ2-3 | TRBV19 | CASSTAGGYGTDTQYF
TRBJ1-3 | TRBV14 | CASSPINRVYLAGGNTIYF
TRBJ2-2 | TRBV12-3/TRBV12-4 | CASRLTPTKHTGELFF